These 22 T cell receptor beta chains originate from one sample sequenced in a study of blood T cell repertoires in COVID-19 (dated by TCRdb to the early 2020s). The library was prepared using the immunoSEQ multiplex PCR assay. Not all clones reach the TCRdb copy of this immuneACCESS table, which keeps in-frame sequences only. Checked studies attribute under half of the gap to unresolved V genes and leave the rest unexplained. The sample includes 270,000 or so clones, with roughly 89% observed a single time. The ten biggest clones cover more than 9.5% of the sample. The sequencing sample was made of peripheral blood. Source of these receptors: a woman aged 30 to 39 with COVID-19, enrolled during active disease.

V gene TRBV19 combines with J gene TRBJ1-2; weak D call: TRBD1 (5 bases). The CDR3 runs to 14 residues. CDR1 is LNHDA and CDR2 is SQIVND in the germline V gene (reference sequence). V lost 3 bases to trimming and J lost 0 bases, with 8 bases between them. In nucleotides, the CDR3 is TGTGCCAGTAGTATCGGAGGGGCTAACTATGGCTACACCTTC. The encoded protein is CASSIGGANYGYTF.

This chain joins TRBV7-6 and TRBJ2-1; TRBD2 matches 11 bases. The CDR3 runs 15 residues. V trimming: 2 bases; J trimming: 5 bases; junction bases outside the gene matches: 2. Germline CDR1 reads SGHVS; CDR2 reads FNYEAQ. The CDR3 DNA follows: TGTGCCAGCAGCTTACTAGCGGGGGGCGACAATGAGCAGTTCTTC. As protein: CASSLLAGGDNEQFF.

In its sample, this clone was seen many times. Other DNA variants within this sample encode the same CDR3. This sequence joins TRBV19 and TRBJ1-1; the D gene is possibly TRBD1 (6 bases). From germline, CDR1 is LNHDA and CDR2 SQIVND (reference sequence). The CDR3 contains 14 residues. V was cut by 5 bases and J by 0 bases, with 10 bases left in between. The CDR3 DNA is TGTGCCAGTAGTCCGCAGGGGTTGAACACTGAAGCTTTCTTT. Translating gives CASSPQGLNTEAFF.

The genes are TRBV4-2 and TRBJ1-6; TRBD1 agrees at 7 bases. Germline assignment: CDR1 LGHNA and CDR2 YNFKEQ. V gave up 3 bases and J gave up 10 bases; unmatched junction bases: 12. The CDR3 contains 16 residues. CDR3 DNA sequence: TGTGCCAGCAGCCAGCCCACAGGGGAAGTGGGGTCACCCCTCCACTTT. Amino acid sequence: CASSQPTGEVGSPLHF.

V is TRBV2 and J is TRBJ2-7; 10 nucleotides align to TRBD1. The V segment lost 5 bases and the J segment 1 base; nucleotides outside the gene matches: 5. Germline CDR1 SNHLY, CDR2 FYNNEI. This CDR3 has 15 residues. The CDR3, as DNA: TGTGCCAGCAGTCCGTGGACAGGGGGTTCCTACGAGCAGTACTTC. Its protein is CASSPWTGGSYEQYF.

This chain links TRBV2 with TRBJ1-5; the D is unclear. Trimming took 4 bases from V and 5 from J, leaving 12 bases between them. This CDR3 is 14 amino acids long. CDR1 is SNHLY and CDR2 is FYNNEI in the germline V gene. CDR3 in amino acids: CASSAFASDQPQHF. The DNA for the CDR3 is TGTGCCAGCAGTGCATTCGCCAGCGATCAGCCCCAGCATTTT.

This clone was recorded a few times. The chain joins TRBV11-3 to TRBJ2-5; TRBD1 matches at 7 bases. Trimming removed 1 base from V and 1 base from J; junction bases left unmatched: 3. Germline V gives CDR1 SGHNT, CDR2 YENEEA. The CDR3 covers 15 residues. The CDR3 sequence is CASSLGGQLQETQYF. DNA of the CDR3: TGTGCCAGCAGCTTAGGGGGACAGCTCCAAGAGACCCAGTACTTC. Variable domain in full (rest from reference TRBV11-3 and TRBJ2-5): EAGVVQSPRYKIIEKKQPVAFWCNPISGHNTLYWYLQNLGQGPELLIRYENEEAVDDSQLPKDRFSAERLKGVDSTLKIQPAELGDSAVYLCASSLGGQLQETQYFGPGTRLLVL.

The gene calls are TRBV18 and TRBJ2-7, with 7 bases fitting TRBD1. Germline CDR1 is KGHSH and CDR2 is LQKENI. V lost 2 bases to trimming and J lost 3 bases; unmatched junction nucleotides: 7. The CDR3 has 15 amino acids. The CDR3 DNA reads TGTGCCAGCTCACCATCAGTCCGGGACAGCTACGAGCAGTACTTC. This gives the protein CASSPSVRDSYEQYF.

The J gene is TRBJ2-1, the V gene TRBV14, with TRBD2 as a possible D gene (5 bases). Per germline, CDR1 SGHDN and CDR2 FVKESK. V shed 1 base and J shed 7 bases, with 5 bases lying between them. This CDR3 spans 12 amino acids. CDR3 sequence: CASSQGLNEQFF. In DNA form, the CDR3 reads TGTGCCAGCAGCCAAGGACTAAATGAGCAGTTCTTC.

V gene TRBV27 combines with J gene TRBJ2-1; 8 nucleotides agree with TRBD2. There are 13 residues in the CDR3. In germline, CDR1 is MNHEY, CDR2 SMNVEV (reference sequence). The V and J ends lost 2 bases and 9 bases, in that order; junction bases with no gene match: 3. DNA for the CDR3: TGTGCCAGCAGTTTAGCGGGGGGTTCTGAGCAGTTCTTC. The encoded protein is CASSLAGGSEQFF.

The chain is built from TRBV6-5 and TRBJ1-1; perhaps TRBD1 as D (6 bases). Per the germline V gene, CDR1 is MNHEY and CDR2 is SVGAGI. The CDR3 loop spans 15 amino acids. V shed 5 bases and J shed 4 bases, with 17 bases lying between them. The CDR3 reads CASSLRDTSPTEAFF. The CDR3 DNA sequence: TGTGCCAGCAGTCTTCGGGACACGAGCCCCACTGAAGCTTTCTTT.

The chain recombines TRBV2 with TRBJ1-4; 9 nucleotides match TRBD1. V lost 2 bases to trimming and J lost 5 bases; unmatched junction nucleotides: 6. Per germline, CDR1 SNHLY and CDR2 FYNNEI. CDR3 length: 16 residues. The CDR3 reads CASSEPGTGRNEKLFF. CDR3 in DNA: TGTGCCAGCAGTGAACCAGGGACAGGGAGAAATGAAAAACTGTTTTTT.

The chain has TRBV12-3 or TRBV12-4 and TRBJ1-2; D gene unclear. The CDR3 is made up of 12 amino acids. Trimming cost V 3 bases and J 5 bases, with 7 bases left between them. The CDR3 region has the DNA TGTGCCAGCAGTTTTTCCAGATATGGCTACACCTTC. Translation gives CASSFSRYGYTF.

The chain combines TRBV2 with TRBJ1-6, with D unresolved. CDR3 length: 11 residues. Germline V gives CDR1 SNHLY, CDR2 FYNNEI. Trimming took off 1 base at V and 11 bases at J, with 3 bases between the two ends. The DNA of the CDR3 is TGTGCCAGCAGTGAAGGTACACCCCTCCACTTT. Its protein is CASSEGTPLHF. Complete variable domain (other parts from reference TRBV2 and TRBJ1-6): EPEVTQTPSHQVTQMGQEVILRCVPISNHLYFYWYRQILGQKVEFLVSFYNNEISEKSEIFDDQFSVERPDGSNFTLKIRSTKLEDSAMYFCASSEGTPLHFGNGTRLTVT.

V is TRBV2 and J is TRBJ1-2; 8 nucleotides align to TRBD1. The germline V gene encodes CDR1 SNHLY and CDR2 FYNNEI. Trimming removed 4 bases from V and 2 bases from J; junction bases left unmatched: 12. This CDR3 region has 17 residues. The CDR3 bases are TGTGCCAGCAGTGGGGGCGTTGGACAGGGATCAAACTATGGCTACACCTTC. Translated, it gives CASSGGVGQGSNYGYTF. Complete variable domain (other parts from reference TRBV2 and TRBJ1-2): EPEVTQTPSHQVTQMGQEVILRCVPISNHLYFYWYRQILGQKVEFLVSFYNNEISEKSEIFDDQFSVERPDGSNFTLKIRSTKLEDSAMYFCASSGGVGQGSNYGYTFGSGTRLTVV.

The sample holds a few counts of this clone. The V gene is TRBV4-2, the J gene TRBJ2-1; 13 nucleotides agree with TRBD2. The CDR3 sequence is 15 residues long. The V and J ends lost 4 bases and 5 bases, in that order; junction bases with no gene match: 2. Per the germline V gene, CDR1 is LGHNA and CDR2 is YNFKEQ. CDR3 amino acids: CASSRGTSGDNEQFF. CDR3 coding DNA: TGTGCCAGCAGCCGCGGGACTAGCGGGGACAATGAGCAGTTCTTC.

The rearrangement links TRBV5-1 to TRBJ1-4; unclear D gene. V was trimmed by 3 bases and J by 3 bases, leaving 12 bases between them. The CDR3 loop spans 15 amino acids. In germline, CDR1 is SGHRS, CDR2 YFSETQ. For the CDR3, the DNA is TGCGCCAGCAGCTCAACTAAGAAAGCTAATGAAAAACTGTTTTTT. Its translation: CASSSTKKANEKLFF. Filled out from reference TRBV5-1 and TRBJ1-4, the complete variable domain reads KAGVTQTPRYLIKTRGQQVTLSCSPISGHRSVSWYQQTPGQGLQFLFEYFSETQRNKGNFPGRFSGRQFSNSRSEMNVSTLELGDSALYLCASSSTKKANEKLFFGSGTQLSVL.

V is TRBV3-1 (or the pseudogene TRBV3-2) and J is TRBJ1-3; 11 positions match TRBD1. The CDR3 has 16 residues. Germline V lookup: CDR1 LGHDT, CDR2 YNNKEL (reference sequence). V lost 4 bases to trimming and J lost 2 bases; unmatched junction nucleotides: 4. CDR3 in DNA: TGTGCCAGCAGCCGGAGGGGACAGGGGGCTGGAAACACCATATATTTT. It is translated as CASSRRGQGAGNTIYF.

The chain joins TRBV3-1 (or the pseudogene TRBV3-2) to TRBJ2-4; D is unresolved. Trimming removed 0 bases at V and 9 bases at J, with 12 bases between. Germline assignment: CDR1 LGHDT and CDR2 YNNKEL (reference sequence). The CDR3 is 14 amino acids. DNA of the CDR3: TGTGCCAGCAGCCAAGATCGGTCAATTGGCATTCAGTACTTC. Translated, it gives CASSQDRSIGIQYF.

This chain connects TRBV6-5 to TRBJ2-1; D is ambiguous. V was shortened by 2 bases and J by 2 bases, with 7 bases between the two germline ends. Germline CDR1 MNHEY, CDR2 SVGAGI. This CDR3 spans 14 amino acids. Here the CDR3 reads CASSYAAPYNEQFF. DNA for the CDR3: TGTGCCAGCAGTTACGCGGCCCCCTACAATGAGCAGTTCTTC.

The rearrangement joins TRBV10-2 to TRBJ2-7, with 10 positions matching TRBD1. With 7 bases clipped from V and 5 bases from J, the junction kept 2 bases outside the gene matches. Germline lookup yields CDR1 WSHSY and CDR2 SAAADI. CDR3 size: 12 residues. The CDR3 DNA reads as TGCGCCAGCACCGGACAGGGGGACGAGCAGTACTTC. It encodes CASTGQGDEQYF.

The chain combines TRBV6-5 with TRBJ1-3; 7 bases map to TRBD1. The ends lost 7 bases at V and 0 bases at J; junction bases unmatched: 6. Germline-derived CDR1 and CDR2 are MNHEY and SVGAGI. The CDR3 contains 15 residues. The CDR3 DNA reads TGTGCCAGCAAGAGAGGGACAGCCTCTGGAAACACCATATATTTT. Protein sequence: CASKRGTASGNTIYF.